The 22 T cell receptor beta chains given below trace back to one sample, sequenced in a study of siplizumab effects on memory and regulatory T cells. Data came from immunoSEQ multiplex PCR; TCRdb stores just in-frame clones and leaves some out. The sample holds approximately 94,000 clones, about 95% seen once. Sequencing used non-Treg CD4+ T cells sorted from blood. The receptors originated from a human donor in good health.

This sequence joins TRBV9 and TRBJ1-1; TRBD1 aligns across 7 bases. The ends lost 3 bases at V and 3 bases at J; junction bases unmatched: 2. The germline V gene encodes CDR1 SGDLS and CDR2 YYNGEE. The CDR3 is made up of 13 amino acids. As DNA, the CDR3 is TGTGCCAGCAGCGAACAGGGGTACACTGAAGCTTTCTTT. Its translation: CASSEQGYTEAFF. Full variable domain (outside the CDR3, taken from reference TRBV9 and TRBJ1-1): DSGVTQTPKHLITATGQRVTLRCSPRSGDLSVYWYQQSLDQGLQFLIQYYNGEERAKGNILERFSAQQFPDLHSELNLSSLELGDSALYFCASSEQGYTEAFFGQGTRLTVV.

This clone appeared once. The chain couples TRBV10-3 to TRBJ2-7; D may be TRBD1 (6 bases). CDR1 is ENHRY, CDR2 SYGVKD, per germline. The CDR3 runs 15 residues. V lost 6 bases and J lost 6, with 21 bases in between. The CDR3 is CAISPRTATLFEQYF. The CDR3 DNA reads TGTGCCATCAGCCCGAGGACAGCGACACTTTTCGAGCAGTACTTC.

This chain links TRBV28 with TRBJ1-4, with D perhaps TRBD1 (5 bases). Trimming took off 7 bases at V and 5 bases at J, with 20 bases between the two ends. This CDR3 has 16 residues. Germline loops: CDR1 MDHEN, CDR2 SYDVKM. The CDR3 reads CASIPSLGTENEKLFF. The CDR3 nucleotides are TGTGCCAGCATACCATCGCTCGGGACGGAGAATGAAAAACTGTTTTTT.

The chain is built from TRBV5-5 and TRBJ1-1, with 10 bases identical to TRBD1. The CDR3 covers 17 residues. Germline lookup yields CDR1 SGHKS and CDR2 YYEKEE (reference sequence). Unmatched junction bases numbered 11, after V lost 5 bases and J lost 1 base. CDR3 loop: CASSTMDRGVSNTEAFF. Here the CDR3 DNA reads TGTGCCAGCAGTACTATGGACAGGGGGGTTTCGAACACTGAAGCTTTCTTT. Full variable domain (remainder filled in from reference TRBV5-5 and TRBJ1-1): DAGVTQSPTHLIKTRGQQVTLRCSPISGHKSVSWYQQVLGQGPQFIFQYYEKEERGRGNFPDRFSARQFPNYSSELNVNALLLGDSALYLCASSTMDRGVSNTEAFFGQGTRLTVV.

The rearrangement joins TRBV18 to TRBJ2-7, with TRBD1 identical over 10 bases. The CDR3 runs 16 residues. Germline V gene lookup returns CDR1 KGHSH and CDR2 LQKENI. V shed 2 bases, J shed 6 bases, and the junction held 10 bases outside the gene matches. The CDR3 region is CASSPFSGTGVREQYF. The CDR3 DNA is TGTGCCAGCTCACCATTTTCGGGGACAGGGGTCCGCGAGCAGTACTTC. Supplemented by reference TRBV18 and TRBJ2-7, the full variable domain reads NAGVMQNPRHLVRRRGQEARLRCSPMKGHSHVYWYRQLPEEGLKFMVYLQKENIIDESGMPKERFSAEFPKEGPSILRIQQVVRGDSAAYFCASSPFSGTGVREQYFGPGTRLTVT.

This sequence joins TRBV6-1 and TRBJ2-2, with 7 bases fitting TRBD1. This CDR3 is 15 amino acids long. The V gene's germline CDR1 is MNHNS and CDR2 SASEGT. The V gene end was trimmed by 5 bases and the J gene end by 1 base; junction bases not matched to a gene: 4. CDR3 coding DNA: TGTGCCAGCAGTCAAGACAGGGTGAACACCGGGGAGCTGTTTTTT. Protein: CASSQDRVNTGELFF.

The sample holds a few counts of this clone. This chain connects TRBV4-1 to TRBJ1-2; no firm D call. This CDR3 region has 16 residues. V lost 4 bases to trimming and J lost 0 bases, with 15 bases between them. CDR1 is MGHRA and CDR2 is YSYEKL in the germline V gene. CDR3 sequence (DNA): TGCGCCAGCAGCCCCGTCAGTATAGCCACTAACTATGGCTACACCTTC. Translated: CASSPVSIATNYGYTF.

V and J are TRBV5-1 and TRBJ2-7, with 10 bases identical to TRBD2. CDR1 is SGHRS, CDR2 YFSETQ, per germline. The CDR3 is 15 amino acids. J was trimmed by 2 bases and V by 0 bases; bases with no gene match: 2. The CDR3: CASSLGSGRPYEQYF. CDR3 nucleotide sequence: TGCGCCAGCAGCTTGGGTAGCGGGAGGCCCTACGAGCAGTACTTC.

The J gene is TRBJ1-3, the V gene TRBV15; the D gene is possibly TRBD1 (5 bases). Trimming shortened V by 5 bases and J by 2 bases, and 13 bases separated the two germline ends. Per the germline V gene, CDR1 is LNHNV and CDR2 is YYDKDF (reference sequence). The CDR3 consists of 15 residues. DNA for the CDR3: TGTGCCACCAGCGGCCTTGAGGGGACTGGAAACACCATATATTTT. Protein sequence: CATSGLEGTGNTIYF.

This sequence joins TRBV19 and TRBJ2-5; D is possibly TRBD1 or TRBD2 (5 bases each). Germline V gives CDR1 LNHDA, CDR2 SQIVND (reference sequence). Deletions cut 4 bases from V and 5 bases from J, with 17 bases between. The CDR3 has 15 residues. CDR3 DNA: TGTGCCAGTAGTAAAGGGGTGCGGGTCTTGGAGACCCAGTACTTC. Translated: CASSKGVRVLETQYF.

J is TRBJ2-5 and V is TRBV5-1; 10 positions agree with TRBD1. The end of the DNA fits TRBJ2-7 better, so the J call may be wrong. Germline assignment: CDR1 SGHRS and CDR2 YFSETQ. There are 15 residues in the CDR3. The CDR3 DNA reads TGCGCCAGCAGCCCAACCGGGACAGGGGCCTACGAGCAGTACTTC. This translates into CASSPTGTGAYEQYF.

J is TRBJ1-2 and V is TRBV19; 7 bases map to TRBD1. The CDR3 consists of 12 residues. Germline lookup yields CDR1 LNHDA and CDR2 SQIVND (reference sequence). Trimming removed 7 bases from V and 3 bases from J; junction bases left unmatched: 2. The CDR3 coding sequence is TGTGCCAGTATTGGACAGGACTATGGCTACACCTTC. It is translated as CASIGQDYGYTF. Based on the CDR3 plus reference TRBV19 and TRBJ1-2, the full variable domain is DGGITQSPKYLFRKEGQNVTLSCEQNLNHDAMYWYRQDPGQGLRLIYYSQIVNDFQKGDIAEGYSVSREKKESFPLTVTSAQKNPTAFYLCASIGQDYGYTFGSGTRLTVV.

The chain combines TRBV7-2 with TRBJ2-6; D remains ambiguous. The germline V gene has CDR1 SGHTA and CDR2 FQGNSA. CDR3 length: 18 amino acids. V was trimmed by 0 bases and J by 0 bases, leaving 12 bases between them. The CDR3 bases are TGTGCCAGCAGCTTAGCCCAACTTAGCCTCTCTGGGGCCAACGTCCTGACTTTC. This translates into CASSLAQLSLSGANVLTF.

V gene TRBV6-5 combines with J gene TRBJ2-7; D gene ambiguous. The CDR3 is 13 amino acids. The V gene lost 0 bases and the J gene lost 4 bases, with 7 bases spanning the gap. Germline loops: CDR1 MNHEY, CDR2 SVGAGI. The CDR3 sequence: CASSYSNVYEQYF. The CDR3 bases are TGTGCCAGCAGTTACTCGAACGTATACGAGCAGTACTTC.

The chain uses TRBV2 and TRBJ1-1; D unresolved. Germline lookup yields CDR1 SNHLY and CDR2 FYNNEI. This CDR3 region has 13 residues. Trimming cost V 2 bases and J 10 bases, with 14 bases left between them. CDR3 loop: CASSEPEAKGAFF. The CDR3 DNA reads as TGTGCCAGCAGTGAACCGGAGGCGAAGGGAGCTTTCTTT.

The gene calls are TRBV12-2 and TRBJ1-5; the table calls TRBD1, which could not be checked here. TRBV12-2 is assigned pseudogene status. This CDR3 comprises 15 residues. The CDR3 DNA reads TGTGCAAGTCGCCCCCCCAGGGGGATCAATCAGCCCCAGCATTTT. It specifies CASRPPRGINQPQHF.

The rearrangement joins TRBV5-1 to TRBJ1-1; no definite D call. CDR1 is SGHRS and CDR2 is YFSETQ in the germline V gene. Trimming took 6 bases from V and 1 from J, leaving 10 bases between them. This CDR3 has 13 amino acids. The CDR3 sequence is CASKTDSNTEAFF. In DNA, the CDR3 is TGCGCCAGCAAAACAGATTCGAACACTGAAGCTTTCTTT.

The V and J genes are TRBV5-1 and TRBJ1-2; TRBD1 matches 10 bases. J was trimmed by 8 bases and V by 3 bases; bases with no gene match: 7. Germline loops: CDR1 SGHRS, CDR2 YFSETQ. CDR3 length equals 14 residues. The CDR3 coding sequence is TGCGCCAGCAGCTCCAAAGGGACAGGGGAAGGCTACACCTTC. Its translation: CASSSKGTGEGYTF.

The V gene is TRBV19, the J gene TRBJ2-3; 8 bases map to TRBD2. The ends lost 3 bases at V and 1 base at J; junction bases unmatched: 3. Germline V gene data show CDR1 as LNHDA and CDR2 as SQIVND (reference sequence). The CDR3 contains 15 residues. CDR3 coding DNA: TGTGCCAGTAGTATGATCGGGGGGGGCACAGATACGCAGTATTTT. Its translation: CASSMIGGGTDTQYF.

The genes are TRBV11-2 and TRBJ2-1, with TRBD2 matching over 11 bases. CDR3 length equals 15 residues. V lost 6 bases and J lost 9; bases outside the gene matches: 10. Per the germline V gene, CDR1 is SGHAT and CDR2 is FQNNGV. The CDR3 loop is CASRTTSGRMVEQFF. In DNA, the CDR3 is TGTGCCAGCAGGACTACTAGCGGGAGAATGGTTGAGCAGTTCTTC. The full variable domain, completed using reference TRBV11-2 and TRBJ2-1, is EAGVAQSPRYKIIEKRQSVAFWCNPISGHATLYWYQQILGQGPKLLIQFQNNGVVDDSQLPKDRFSAERLKGVDSTLKIQPAKLEDSAVYLCASRTTSGRMVEQFFGPGTRLTVL.

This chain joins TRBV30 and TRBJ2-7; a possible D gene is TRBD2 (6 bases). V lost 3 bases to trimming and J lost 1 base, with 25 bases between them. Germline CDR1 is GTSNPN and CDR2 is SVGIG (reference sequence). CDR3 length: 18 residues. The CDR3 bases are TGTGCCTGGAGGGAAGGTGGGCTTCGGGGGAGGATATCCTACGAGCAGTACTTC. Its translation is CAWREGGLRGRISYEQYF.

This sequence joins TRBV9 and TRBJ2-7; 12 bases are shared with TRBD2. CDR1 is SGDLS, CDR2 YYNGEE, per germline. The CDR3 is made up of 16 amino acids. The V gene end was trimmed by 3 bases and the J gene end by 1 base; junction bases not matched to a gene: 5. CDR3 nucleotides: TGTGCCAGCAGCGGGGAGCTAGCGGGAGGGTCCTACGAGCAGTACTTC. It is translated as CASSGELAGGSYEQYF.